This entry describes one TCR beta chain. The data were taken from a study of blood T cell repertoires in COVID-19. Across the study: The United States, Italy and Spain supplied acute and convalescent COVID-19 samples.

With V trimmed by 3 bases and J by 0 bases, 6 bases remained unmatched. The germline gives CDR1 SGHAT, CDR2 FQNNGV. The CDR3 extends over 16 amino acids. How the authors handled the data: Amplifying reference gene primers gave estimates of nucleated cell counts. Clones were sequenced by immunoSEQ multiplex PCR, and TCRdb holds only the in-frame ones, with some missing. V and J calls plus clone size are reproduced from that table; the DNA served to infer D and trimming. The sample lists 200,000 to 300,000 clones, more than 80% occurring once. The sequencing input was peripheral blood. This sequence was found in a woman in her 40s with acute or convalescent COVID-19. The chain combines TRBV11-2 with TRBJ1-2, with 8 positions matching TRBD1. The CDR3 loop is CASSLGQVLANYGYTF. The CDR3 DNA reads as TGTGCCAGCAGCTTGGGACAGGTCCTAGCTAACTATGGCTACACCTTC.